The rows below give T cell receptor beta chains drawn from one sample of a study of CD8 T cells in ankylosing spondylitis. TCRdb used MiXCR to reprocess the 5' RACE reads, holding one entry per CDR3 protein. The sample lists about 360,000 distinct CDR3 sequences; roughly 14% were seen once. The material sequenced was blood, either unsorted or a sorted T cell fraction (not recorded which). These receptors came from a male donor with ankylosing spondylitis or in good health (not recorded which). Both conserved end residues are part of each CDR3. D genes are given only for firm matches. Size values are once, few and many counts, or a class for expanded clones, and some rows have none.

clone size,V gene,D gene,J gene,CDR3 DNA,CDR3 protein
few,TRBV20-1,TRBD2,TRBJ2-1,TGCAGTGCTAGAGGGGGAGAGCGGGAAGAGTTCTTC,CSARGGEREEFF
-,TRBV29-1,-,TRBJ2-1,TGCAGCATCATTGTCAATGAGCAGTTCTTC,CSIIVNEQFF
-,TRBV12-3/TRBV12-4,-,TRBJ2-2,TGTGCCAGCTTAGGGGGACTTTCCACCGGGGAGCTGTTTTTT,CASLGGLSTGELFF
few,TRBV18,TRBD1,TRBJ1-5,TGTGCCAGCTCACTTGGGACAGGGTTCGGTCAGCCCCAGCATTTT,CASSLGTGFGQPQHF
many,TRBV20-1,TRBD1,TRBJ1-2,TGCAGTGCTAGAGACAGGGGGGAGCTAGGCTACACCTTC,CSARDRGELGYTF
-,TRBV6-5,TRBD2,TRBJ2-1,TGTGCCAGCAGTTACGGGAGGGCCTGGGTAACAATGGAGCAGTTCTTC,CASSYGRAWVTMEQFF
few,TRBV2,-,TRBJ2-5,TGTGCCAGCGAACCGGGTAGGACCCAGTACTTC,CASEPGRTQYF
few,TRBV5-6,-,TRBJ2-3,TGTGCCAGCAGCAGACCGGGCCAGCCGGGCGAGACAGATACGCAGTATTTT,CASSRPGQPGETDTQYF
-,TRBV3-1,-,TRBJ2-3,TGTGCCAGCAGCCAGTTCTCTCCAGATACGCAGTATTTT,CASSQFSPDTQYF
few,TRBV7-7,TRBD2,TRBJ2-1,TGTGCCAGCAGCTTGGGGGGGTCAGGTGAGCAGTTCTTC,CASSLGGSGEQFF
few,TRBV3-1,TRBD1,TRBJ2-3,TGTGCCAGCAGCCAAGGACAGGGAGTCCCAGATACGCAGTATTTT,CASSQGQGVPDTQYF
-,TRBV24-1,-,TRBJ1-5,TGTGCCACCAGTGACCCCCCATATCACGGCAATCAGCCCCAGCATTTT,CATSDPPYHGNQPQHF
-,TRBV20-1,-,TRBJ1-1,TGCAGTGCTTCCGGGACCGACAACACTGAAGCTTTCTTT,CSASGTDNTEAFF
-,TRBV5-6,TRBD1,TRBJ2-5,TGTGCCAGCAGCCCGGGACAGGGAATGAGAGAGACCCAGTACTTC,CASSPGQGMRETQYF
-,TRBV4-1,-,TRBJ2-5,TGCGCCAGCAGCCGCCTCACTAGAGAGGAGACCCAGTACTTC,CASSRLTREETQYF
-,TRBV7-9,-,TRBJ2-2,TGTGCCAGCAGCTTAGCGGGGCCTGCCGGGGAGCTGTTTTTT,CASSLAGPAGELFF
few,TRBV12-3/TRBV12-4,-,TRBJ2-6,TGTGCCAGCAGTGGTTCGGAAAGCTCTGGGGCCAACGTCCTGACTTTC,CASSGSESSGANVLTF
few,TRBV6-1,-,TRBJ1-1,TGTGCCAGCAGTGAACGGCATGAAGCTTTCTTT,CASSERHEAFF
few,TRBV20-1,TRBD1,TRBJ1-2,TGCAGTGCTCCCCGAGTTGGGGACAGAGCTAACTATGGCTACACCTTC,CSAPRVGDRANYGYTF
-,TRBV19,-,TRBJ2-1,TGTGCCAGTAGTATAAACGGGCTCACCTACAATGAGCAGTTCTTC,CASSINGLTYNEQFF
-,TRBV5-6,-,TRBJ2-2,TGTGCCAGCAGCTCCTGGACAAACACCGGGGAGCTGTTTTTT,CASSSWTNTGELFF
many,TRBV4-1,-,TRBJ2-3,TGCGCCAGCAGCCTCAAGAGTACAGATACGCAGTATTTT,CASSLKSTDTQYF
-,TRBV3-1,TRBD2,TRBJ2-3,TGTGCCAGCAGCCAGACTAGCTTGGCTTACACAGATACGCAGTATTTT,CASSQTSLAYTDTQYF
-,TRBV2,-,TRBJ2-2,TGTGCCAGCAGTGTAGGGGCTACCGGGGAGCTGTTTTTT,CASSVGATGELFF
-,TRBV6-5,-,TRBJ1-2,TGTGCCAGCAGTTACTCCCTGCGGGGATTTAACTATGGCTACACCTTC,CASSYSLRGFNYGYTF
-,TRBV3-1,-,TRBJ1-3,TGTGCCAGCAGCCAAGGGTACTCTGGAAACACCATATATTTT,CASSQGYSGNTIYF
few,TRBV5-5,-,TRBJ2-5,TGTGCCAGCAGCTCCCCCGGGACACGGGCGGAGACCCAGTACTTC,CASSSPGTRAETQYF
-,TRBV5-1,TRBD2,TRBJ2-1,TGCGCCAGCAGCTTGAGAGGGGCGGGGGGCTCCTACAATGAGCAGTTCTTC,CASSLRGAGGSYNEQFF
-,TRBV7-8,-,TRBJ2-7,TGTGCCAGCAGCTTCCGCAGGGGAGAAAGCTCCTACGAGCAGTACTTC,CASSFRRGESSYEQYF
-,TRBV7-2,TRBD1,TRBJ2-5,TGTGCCAGCAGCTTAGGACAGGGGGCAATTGGAGAGACCCAGTACTTC,CASSLGQGAIGETQYF
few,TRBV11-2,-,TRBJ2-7,TGTGCCAGCAGCTTCACACCCTTTTCCTACGAGCAGTACTTC,CASSFTPFSYEQYF
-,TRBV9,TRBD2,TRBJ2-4,TGTGCCAGCAGCGCTCTGCCCGCGGGGGATGGCATTCAGTACTTC,CASSALPAGDGIQYF
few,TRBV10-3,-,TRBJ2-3,TGTGCCATCAGTGACGGAGGGGATACGCAGTATTTT,CAISDGGDTQYF
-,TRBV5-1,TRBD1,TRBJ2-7,TGCGCCAGCAGCTCCTCGACAGGGCTGAGGTTAAACGAGCAGTACTTC,CASSSSTGLRLNEQYF
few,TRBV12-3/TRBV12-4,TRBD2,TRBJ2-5,TGTGCCAGCACCCGATGGGCGGGGGGGGCCCAGTACTTC,CASTRWAGGAQYF
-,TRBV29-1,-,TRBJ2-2,TGCAGCTATGAGGGGGGGCGTACCGGGGAGCTGTTTTTT,CSYEGGRTGELFF
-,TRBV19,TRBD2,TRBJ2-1,TGTGCCAGTAGTATAAGCGGGGGGGCTTACGAGCAGTTCTTC,CASSISGGAYEQFF